The clone carrying this T cell receptor beta chain appeared many times. Its antigen remains unidentified. The source of the sample is a study of read filtering for tumor transcriptome and immune sequencing. Study background: Revised staging placed eight or nine patients in R-ISS I, about 15 in II, 6 or 7 in III. TCR-mapped reads were about 4.05 to 10.27 million with IR-seq versus about 80 to 1273 with RNA-seq. Overall study findings and caveats: This fraction held mixed bone marrow immune cells after CD138-negative sorting.

The library was built from 400 ng RNA with molecular barcoded adaptors for alpha/delta and beta/gamma chains. TCRdb re-called the reads with MiXCR, one entry per CDR3 protein. The table lists around 130,000 distinct CDR3 sequences, roughly 13% of them singletons. Germline CDR1 and CDR2: DFQATT and SNEGSKA (reference sequence). V was clipped by 3 bases and J by 2 bases; unmatched bases: 5. CDR3 length: 14 amino acids. The chain uses TRBV20-1 and TRBJ2-7; 9 bases match TRBD2. The sequencing sample was made of a population of CD138-negative cells sorted from bone marrow. The receptor was derived from a donor over 35 with multiple myeloma. The CDR3 DNA is TGCAGTGCTAGGCTAGCGGGAATTACCTACGAGCAGTACTTC. Translated, it gives CSARLAGITYEQYF.